The 11 T cell receptor beta chains below all came from one sample that was sequenced in a study of cytomegalovirus exposure and HLA in healthy donors. Only in-frame clones appear in the TCRdb table, and some are missing; sequencing was by immunoSEQ multiplex PCR. The data contain about 140,000 clones, approximately 85% of them seen just once; the ten biggest clones take up roughly 1.4%. The sequencing input was PBMCs. These receptors originate from a woman aged 25 to 39 in good health and CMV-seronegative.

This chain links TRBV25-1 with TRBJ1-1; D uncertain. Germline CDR1 MGHDK, CDR2 SYGVNS. V lost 3 bases and J lost 2, with 7 bases in between. The CDR3 has 13 amino acids. CDR3 sequence: CASSDRSNTEAFF. DNA of the CDR3: TGTGCCAGCAGTGATCGAAGCAACACTGAAGCTTTCTTT.

The chain links TRBV4-3 to TRBJ2-5; 7 bases agree with TRBD1. The CDR3 has 16 amino acids. Germline V CDR1 and CDR2: LGHNA, YSLEER. Trimming removed 1 base from V and 2 bases from J; junction bases left unmatched: 7. In DNA, the CDR3 is TGCGCCAGCAGCCAAGCCTCGACAGGGAAGCAAGAGACCCAGTACTTC. Its protein is CASSQASTGKQETQYF.

The genes are TRBV20-1 and TRBJ1-1; perhaps TRBD1 as D (5 bases). Germline-derived CDR1 and CDR2 are DFQATT and SNEGSKA (reference sequence). This CDR3 spans 11 amino acids. V gave up 5 bases and J gave up 8 bases, with 12 bases separating them. The CDR3 loop is CSAESGIEAFF. The CDR3 DNA reads as TGCAGTGCTGAATCAGGGATAGAAGCTTTCTTT.

This chain connects TRBV13 to TRBJ2-2; TRBD2 aligns across 9 bases. J was trimmed by 0 bases and V by 6 bases; bases with no gene match: 5. CDR3 length: 16 residues. Germline CDR1 PRHDT, CDR2 FYEKMQ (reference sequence). CDR3 DNA: TGTGCCAGCAGGACCATAGCGGGGGCGAACACCGGGGAGCTGTTTTTT. Residues: CASRTIAGANTGELFF.

V is TRBV18 and J is TRBJ1-2; D gene uncertain. V dropped 0 bases and J dropped 0 bases, with 2 bases sitting between them. The CDR3 totals 13 residues. Germline CDR1 and CDR2: KGHSH and LQKENI. DNA for the CDR3: TGTGCCAGCTCACCACCTACTAACTATGGCTACACCTTC. It translates to CASSPPTNYGYTF. Full variable domain (rest looked up from reference TRBV18 and TRBJ1-2): NAGVMQNPRHLVRRRGQEARLRCSPMKGHSHVYWYRQLPEEGLKFMVYLQKENIIDESGMPKERFSAEFPKEGPSILRIQQVVRGDSAAYFCASSPPTNYGYTFGSGTRLTVV.

This clone was seen many times. The CDR3 protein is CASSLTQGAYEQYF. In nucleotides, the CDR3 is TGTGCCAGCAGCTTAACCCAGGGGGCTTACGAGCAGTACTTC. The J gene is TRBJ2-7, the V gene TRBV11-2, with 8 nucleotides matching TRBD1. The CDR3 has 14 amino acids. Trimming took 2 bases from V and 4 from J; bases not matched to a gene: 4. CDR1 SGHAT and CDR2 FQNNGV come from the germline V gene.

The chain couples TRBV9 to TRBJ2-7; 8 bases are a match to TRBD1. Germline V gene sequence: CDR1 SGDLS, CDR2 YYNGEE. The CDR3 consists of 14 residues. The junction had 7 bases not matched to a gene; V was cut back by 4 bases and J by 4 bases. Written as DNA, the CDR3 is TGTGCCAGCAGCAAAGGACAGGGTCGGTACGAGCAGTACTTC. Translation: CASSKGQGRYEQYF.

The V and J genes are TRBV10-1 and TRBJ1-2; unclear D gene. The CDR3 is 15 residues long. Germline lookup yields CDR1 WNHNN and CDR2 SYGVQD (reference sequence). Trimming cost V 8 bases and J 5 bases, with 21 bases left between them. The CDR3 DNA reads as TGCGCCAGCCCTATCATCCCAAAGGAGGGATATGGCTACACCTTC. Its translation: CASPIIPKEGYGYTF.

The chain uses TRBV9 and TRBJ1-3; 11 nucleotides align to TRBD1. There are 16 residues in the CDR3. Germline V CDR1 and CDR2: SGDLS, YYNGEE. V lost 2 bases and J lost 7; bases outside the gene matches: 8. The chain's CDR3 is CASSVTTGQGANTIYF. The CDR3 nucleotides are TGTGCCAGCAGCGTGACGACCGGACAGGGGGCGAACACCATATATTTT.

The genes are TRBV2 and TRBJ2-1, with D possibly TRBD1 on 6 matching bases. Per germline, CDR1 SNHLY and CDR2 FYNNEI. The CDR3 runs 15 residues. V was shortened by 5 bases and J by 0 bases, with 11 bases between the two germline ends. CDR3 sequence (DNA): TGTGCCAGCAGTCCCGGACAGAGCTCCTACAATGAGCAGTTCTTC. This translates into CASSPGQSSYNEQFF. The full variable domain, completed using reference TRBV2 and TRBJ2-1, is EPEVTQTPSHQVTQMGQEVILRCVPISNHLYFYWYRQILGQKVEFLVSFYNNEISEKSEIFDDQFSVERPDGSNFTLKIRSTKLEDSAMYFCASSPGQSSYNEQFFGPGTRLTVL.

This clone came up a few times. The V call is TRBV15, the J call TRBJ2-7; D is ambiguous. V lost 0 bases, J lost 1 base, and 4 bases lay in between. The CDR3 has 13 amino acids. From germline, CDR1 is LNHNV and CDR2 YYDKDF (reference sequence). The DNA of the CDR3 is TGTGCCACCAGCAGAGATAATTCCTACGAGCAGTACTTC. It codes for CATSRDNSYEQYF.